This T cell receptor (beta chain) was found in a study of blood T cells in healthy people across ages. For the study at large: Through template switching, about one barcoded beta molecule was captured per two T cells, as measured in model experiments.

V lost 1 base to trimming and J lost 8 bases, with 21 bases between them. Germline-derived CDR1 and CDR2 are LNHNV and YYDKDF (reference sequence). The CDR3 totals 17 residues. Many counts were recorded for this clonotype. As yet, its antigen is unknown. Peripheral blood samples of around 9.8 milliliters were drawn from each donor. The authors ran a second PCR of 7 to 11 cycles using a sample-barcoded 5' primer and a J-beta primer mix. TCRdb reanalysed the 5' RACE reads using MiXCR and keeps one entry per CDR3 protein. This sample has roughly 800,000 distinct CDR3 sequences, with 36% found just once. Whole-study results and caveats: Among long-lived donors, naive CD4+ cells were more numerous and diversity higher than in aged donors.

This chain joins TRBV15 and TRBJ2-4; a weak D match, TRBD2 (7 bases). The sequenced material came from blood. The receptor comes from a man aged 18-30 years in good health. In DNA, the CDR3 is TGTGCCACCAGCAGAGGACGGGGGGCTATATCATCGGACATTCAGTACTTC. Protein sequence: CATSRGRGAISSDIQYF. The whole variable domain, remainder taken from reference TRBV15 and TRBJ2-4, is DAMVIQNPRYQVTQFGKPVTLSCSQTLNHNVMYWYQQKSSQAPKLLFHYYDKDFNNEADTPDNFQSRRPNTSFCFLDIRSPGLGDTAMYLCATSRGRGAISSDIQYFGAGTRLSVL.